These T cell receptor beta chains were read from a single sample in a study of cytomegalovirus exposure and HLA in healthy donors. The method was immunoSEQ multiplex PCR; TCRdb's version includes in-frame clones alone and lacks a portion of them. The sample comprises some 80,000 clones, less than 96% of which are singletons, and less than 2% rests with the top ten. Sample: PBMCs. The receptors here all came from a man in his late teens or twenties in good health and CMV-seropositive. Both conserved end residues are part of each CDR3. The order of the fields is V gene, clone size, J gene, CDR3 protein. Clone size is not always given. Where it is, it says once, few, many or a class for expanded clones.

V gene: TRBV9
clone size: .
J gene: TRBJ2-1
CDR3 protein: CASSLRRGPGNEQFF

V gene: TRBV4-1
clone size: once
J gene: TRBJ2-7
CDR3 protein: CASSQEVARKYF

V gene: TRBV18
clone size: .
J gene: TRBJ1-3
CDR3 protein: CASSPDRAGNTIYF

V gene: TRBV7-6
clone size: .
J gene: TRBJ1-1
CDR3 protein: CASSAGQWGGTEAFF

V gene: TRBV19
clone size: once
J gene: TRBJ2-6
CDR3 protein: CASSVGHGVRFGANVLTF

V gene: TRBV7-9
clone size: .
J gene: TRBJ1-5
CDR3 protein: CASSVLHSNQPQHF

V gene: TRBV11-2
clone size: .
J gene: TRBJ2-7
CDR3 protein: CASSYKWGGDEQYF

V gene: TRBV5-1
clone size: .
J gene: TRBJ1-1
CDR3 protein: CASSSGTLNTEAFF

V gene: TRBV7-9
clone size: .
J gene: TRBJ2-5
CDR3 protein: CASSSGLKETQYF

V gene: TRBV25-1
clone size: .
J gene: TRBJ2-3
CDR3 protein: CASSELDGGGSDTQYF

V gene: TRBV15
clone size: .
J gene: TRBJ2-1
CDR3 protein: CATSREGDSGSDEQFF

V gene: TRBV19
clone size: .
J gene: TRBJ2-3
CDR3 protein: CASSSGLAGGGTDTQYF

V gene: TRBV19
clone size: once
J gene: TRBJ1-2
CDR3 protein: CASRRNADYGYTF

V gene: TRBV5-6
clone size: .
J gene: TRBJ2-3
CDR3 protein: CASSFEGGPDTQYF

V gene: TRBV5-1
clone size: .
J gene: TRBJ2-7
CDR3 protein: CASSSPSSGSGGQYF

V gene: TRBV5-1
clone size: .
J gene: TRBJ2-7
CDR3 protein: CASSLEGVWSYEQYF

V gene: TRBV7-3
clone size: .
J gene: TRBJ2-3
CDR3 protein: CASSDSGDTQYF

V gene: TRBV6-1
clone size: .
J gene: TRBJ2-7
CDR3 protein: CASSEGRGPTYEQYF

V gene: TRBV5-1
clone size: .
J gene: TRBJ1-1
CDR3 protein: CASSGTVNTEAFF

V gene: TRBV28
clone size: once
J gene: TRBJ2-3
CDR3 protein: CASSLLPAQDTQYF

V gene: TRBV6-5
clone size: .
J gene: TRBJ1-1
CDR3 protein: CASSYSGRLNTEAFF

V gene: TRBV7-3
clone size: .
J gene: TRBJ2-1
CDR3 protein: CASSLTPELAGNNEQFF

V gene: TRBV9
clone size: once
J gene: TRBJ1-2
CDR3 protein: CASSVGTDTYGYTF

V gene: TRBV30
clone size: .
J gene: TRBJ2-7
CDR3 protein: CAWSVGHEQYF

V gene: TRBV15
clone size: .
J gene: TRBJ1-4
CDR3 protein: CATSRVGQGEKLFF

V gene: TRBV7-9
clone size: .
J gene: TRBJ1-1
CDR3 protein: CASSGQGNTEAFF

V gene: TRBV28
clone size: .
J gene: TRBJ2-7
CDR3 protein: CASSFRSRVHEQYF

V gene: TRBV6-1
clone size: once
J gene: TRBJ1-1
CDR3 protein: CASSEGFWTGMRRSTEAFF

V gene: TRBV5-4
clone size: .
J gene: TRBJ2-2
CDR3 protein: CASSSRGHAGELFF

V gene: TRBV19
clone size: .
J gene: TRBJ2-1
CDR3 protein: CASSIERTQETYNEQFF

V gene: TRBV30
clone size: .
J gene: TRBJ1-5
CDR3 protein: CAWGQTGGGRQPQHF